These T cell receptor beta chains were read from a single sample in a study of cytomegalovirus exposure and HLA in healthy donors. Measured with immunoSEQ multiplex PCR; TCRdb has only the in-frame clones, and not every one. Here the sample spans 30,000 to 40,000 clones, 35% to 55% being singletons. Sequencing was done on a sample of PBMCs. The receptors shown here come from a woman aged 50 to 60 in good health and CMV-seronegative. The CDR3 runs from the conserved cysteine through the conserved F or W. The order of the fields is V gene, J gene, D gene, clone size, CDR3 DNA, CDR3 protein. A D gene is named only where the DNA matches it firmly. A clone size is listed for some rows: how often the clone was seen (once, few, many), or a class if it is expanded.

TRBV6-6,TRBJ1-2,.,.,TGTGCCAGCAGCCAACCCCCGGGGGGGACCTATGGCTACACCTTC,CASSQPPGGTYGYTF
TRBV7-9,TRBJ2-5,.,.,TGTGCCAGCAGCTTGCCACGGGACACTAAAGAGACCCAGTACTTC,CASSLPRDTKETQYF
TRBV27,TRBJ1-1,.,.,TGTGCCAGCAGTTTATACCGACAGCTTGAAGCTTTCTTT,CASSLYRQLEAFF
TRBV5-6,TRBJ2-5,.,few,TGTGCCAGCAGCCCGGGCGCGGGGCTGGAGACCCAGTACTTC,CASSPGAGLETQYF
TRBV5-6,TRBJ2-7,TRBD1,.,TGTGCCAGCAGCTTGGGGGACAGGGGTTTCTACGAGCAGTACTTC,CASSLGDRGFYEQYF
TRBV7-9,TRBJ2-3,TRBD2,.,TGTGCCAGCAGCCCCGGAGCGGGGGTTAGCACAGATACGCAGTATTTT,CASSPGAGVSTDTQYF
TRBV21-1,TRBJ2-2,.,few,TGTGCCAGCAGCAGCGTCCTAAAGCTACTAGCGTTGGGCACCGGGGAGCTGTTTTTT,CASSSVLKLLALGTGELFF
TRBV4-1,TRBJ2-5,TRBD2,.,TGCGCCAGCAGCCAAGATCTGGTTAGCGGGAGGCAGACCCAGTACTTC,CASSQDLVSGRQTQYF
TRBV13,TRBJ1-1,.,few,TGTGCCAGCAGCCTCCTAGGGACACTTGAAGCTTTCTTT,CASSLLGTLEAFF
TRBV7-2,TRBJ2-5,TRBD2,.,TGTGCCAGCAGCTGGGGGGGGTCGGTGGAGACCCAGTACTTC,CASSWGGSVETQYF
TRBV29-1,TRBJ2-1,TRBD1,.,TGCAGCGTTGAGGGGGGGACAGGGGCCCATGAGCAGTTCTTC,CSVEGGTGAHEQFF
TRBV4-2,TRBJ2-5,.,.,TGTGCCAGCAGCCAAGGGGGCGGCCAAGAGACCCAGTACTTC,CASSQGGGQETQYF
TRBV30,TRBJ2-7,TRBD1,.,TGTGCCTGGCAGGGGGTTGTCTACGAGCAGTACTTC,CAWQGVVYEQYF
TRBV18,TRBJ2-7,.,.,TGTGCCAGCTCACCAGCAGGGTCCCCCGGCGGGCAGTACTTC,CASSPAGSPGGQYF
TRBV5-1,TRBJ1-6,.,.,TGCGCCAGCAGCTTTGTAGGGGGTGCTAATTCACCCCTCCACTTT,CASSFVGGANSPLHF
TRBV6-5,TRBJ1-4,.,.,TGTGCCAGCAGTTGGACGACGGGGGTAGATGGAAAACTGTTTTTT,CASSWTTGVDGKLFF
TRBV18,TRBJ1-5,.,.,TGTGCCAGCTCACCGGGAGGGTACGGCAATCAGCCCCAGCATTTT,CASSPGGYGNQPQHF
TRBV27,TRBJ2-3,TRBD2,.,TGTGCCAGCAGTTTTTGGACTAGCGGGGACACAGATACGCAGTATTTT,CASSFWTSGDTDTQYF
TRBV27,TRBJ2-7,.,few,TGTGCCAGCAGGAGTGGGGCAGGAGCCCTTTTACACGAGCAGTACTTC,CASRSGAGALLHEQYF
TRBV7-8,TRBJ2-7,.,few,TGTGCCAGCAGCCCGTACAGGGTAGGCTACGAGCAGTACTTC,CASSPYRVGYEQYF